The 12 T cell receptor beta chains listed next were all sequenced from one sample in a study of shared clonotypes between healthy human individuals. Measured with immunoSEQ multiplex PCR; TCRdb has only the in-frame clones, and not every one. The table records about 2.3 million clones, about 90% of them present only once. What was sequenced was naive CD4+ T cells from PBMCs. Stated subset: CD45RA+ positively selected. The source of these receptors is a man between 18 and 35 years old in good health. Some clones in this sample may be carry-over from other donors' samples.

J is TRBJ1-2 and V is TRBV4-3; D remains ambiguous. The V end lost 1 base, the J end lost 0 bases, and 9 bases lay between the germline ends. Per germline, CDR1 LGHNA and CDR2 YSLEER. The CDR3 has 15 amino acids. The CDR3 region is CASSQVTYPNYGYTF. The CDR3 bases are TGCGCCAGCAGCCAAGTGACTTACCCTAACTATGGCTACACCTTC.

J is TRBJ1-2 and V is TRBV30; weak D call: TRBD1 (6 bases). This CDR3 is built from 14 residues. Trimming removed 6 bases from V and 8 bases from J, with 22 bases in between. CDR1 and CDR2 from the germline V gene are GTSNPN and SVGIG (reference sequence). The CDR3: CACPMGGHSGGYTF. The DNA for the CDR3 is TGTGCCTGCCCCATGGGGGGGCATTCAGGGGGCTACACCTTC.

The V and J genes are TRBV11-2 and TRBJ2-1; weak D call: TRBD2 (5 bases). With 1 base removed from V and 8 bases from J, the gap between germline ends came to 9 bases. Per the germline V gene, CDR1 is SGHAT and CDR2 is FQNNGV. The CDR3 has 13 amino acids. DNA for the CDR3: TGTGCCAGCAGCTTAGCGGGGTCCGATGAGCAGTTCTTC. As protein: CASSLAGSDEQFF.

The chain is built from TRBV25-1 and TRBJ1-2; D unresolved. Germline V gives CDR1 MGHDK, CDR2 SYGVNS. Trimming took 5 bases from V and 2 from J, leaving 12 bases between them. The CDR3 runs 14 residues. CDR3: CASSPPGDNYGYTF. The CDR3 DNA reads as TGTGCCAGCAGTCCCCCCGGCGACAACTATGGCTACACCTTC.

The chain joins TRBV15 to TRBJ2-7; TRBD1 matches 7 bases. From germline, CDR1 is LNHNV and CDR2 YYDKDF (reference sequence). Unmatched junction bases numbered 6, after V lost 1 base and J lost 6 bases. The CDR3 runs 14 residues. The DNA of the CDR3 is TGTGCCACCAGCAGAGTTAATACAGGGGCCGAGCAGTACTTC. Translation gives CATSRVNTGAEQYF.

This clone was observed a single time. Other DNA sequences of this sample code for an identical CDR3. The CDR3 loop is CASRPRLAGSSYEQYF. The CDR3 coding sequence is TGTGCCAGCAGGCCCAGACTAGCGGGAAGCTCCTACGAGCAGTACTTC. The V call is TRBV21-1, the J call TRBJ2-7; the D call TRBD2 from the table was never checked on the DNA. TRBV21-1 is a recognized pseudogene. The CDR3 runs 16 residues.

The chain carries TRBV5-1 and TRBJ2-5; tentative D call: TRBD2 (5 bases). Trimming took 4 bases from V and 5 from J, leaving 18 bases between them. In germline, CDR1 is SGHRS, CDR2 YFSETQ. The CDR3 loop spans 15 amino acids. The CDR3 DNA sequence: TGCGCCAGCAGCATGCGGACTGTTGCTTCGGAGACCCAGTACTTC. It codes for CASSMRTVASETQYF.

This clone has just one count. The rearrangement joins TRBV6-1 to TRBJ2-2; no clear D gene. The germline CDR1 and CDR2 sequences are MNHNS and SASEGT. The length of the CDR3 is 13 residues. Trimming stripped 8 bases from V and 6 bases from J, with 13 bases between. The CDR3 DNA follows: TGTGCCAGCGGTGGTCAGATGGCCGGGGAGCTGTTTTTT. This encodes CASGGQMAGELFF.

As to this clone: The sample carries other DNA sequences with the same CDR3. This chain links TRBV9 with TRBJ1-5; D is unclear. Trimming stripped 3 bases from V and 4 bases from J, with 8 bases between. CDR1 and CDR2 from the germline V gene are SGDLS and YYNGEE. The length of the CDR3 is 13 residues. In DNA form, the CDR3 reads TGTGCCAGCAGCGGGACGGGTAATCAGCCCCAGCATTTT. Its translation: CASSGTGNQPQHF.

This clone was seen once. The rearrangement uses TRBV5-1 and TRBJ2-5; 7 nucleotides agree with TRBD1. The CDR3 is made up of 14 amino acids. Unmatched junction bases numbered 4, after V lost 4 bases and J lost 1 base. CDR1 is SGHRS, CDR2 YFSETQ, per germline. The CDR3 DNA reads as TGCGCCAGCAGCCGCTGGGACAGCCAAGAGACCCAGTACTTC. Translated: CASSRWDSQETQYF.

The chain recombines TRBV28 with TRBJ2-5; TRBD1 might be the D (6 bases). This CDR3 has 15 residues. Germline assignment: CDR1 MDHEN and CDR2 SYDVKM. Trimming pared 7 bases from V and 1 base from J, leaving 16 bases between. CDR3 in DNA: TGTGCCAGCACTCGAGGGGGTGCGGTCCAAGAGACCCAGTACTTC. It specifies CASTRGGAVQETQYF.

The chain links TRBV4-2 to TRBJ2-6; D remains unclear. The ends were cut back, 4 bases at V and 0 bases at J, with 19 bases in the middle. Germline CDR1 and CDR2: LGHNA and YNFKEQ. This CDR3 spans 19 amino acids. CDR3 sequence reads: CASSPPFRRAISGANVLTF. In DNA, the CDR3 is TGTGCCAGCAGCCCCCCCTTTAGAAGGGCTATCTCTGGGGCCAACGTCCTGACTTTC.